The source of this T cell receptor beta chain is a study of shared clonotypes between healthy human individuals. Study-wide points: Richness estimates generally favored naive over memory subsets.

The data were produced by immunoSEQ multiplex PCR, yet TCRdb's version contains in-frame clones alone and is incomplete. The sample records around 1,000,000 clones, 60% to 85% being singletons. V lost 5 bases, J lost 8 bases, and 18 bases lay in between. The germline V gene encodes CDR1 SGHVS and CDR2 FQNEAQ. This CDR3 is built from 14 residues. The count of this clone is one. No antigen is known for it. The receptor comes from a man between 18 and 35 years old in good health. Some clones in this sample may be carry-over from other donors' samples. V gene TRBV7-8 combines with J gene TRBJ1-2; D gene ambiguous. The sample was memory CD4+ T cells from PBMCs. The subset here: CD45RA-negative fraction. Here the CDR3 reads CASSPNPRGGGYTF. Here the CDR3 DNA reads TGTGCCAGCAGCCCCAACCCCCGTGGTGGGGGCTACACCTTC.